A selection of T cell receptor beta chains follows, all from one sample in a study of blood T cell repertoires in COVID-19. Repertoires were generated with immunoSEQ multiplex PCR, while TCRdb's copy carries only in-frame clones and drops some. The top ten clones hold 0.55% to 0.8% of a sample with some 180,000 clones, 85% to 90% of them seen once. Sequenced material: peripheral blood. The receptors stem from a man aged 50-60 years with acute or convalescent COVID-19. The CDR3 runs from the conserved cysteine through the conserved F or W. Each record gives: J gene, D gene, V gene, clone size, CDR3 protein, CDR3 DNA. A D gene is named only where the DNA matches it firmly. Not every row has a clone size; where given, it reads once, few, many or a size class.

J: TRBJ1-6
D: NA
V: TRBV3-1/TRBV3-2
size: NA
CDR3: CASSRQRAGDGSPLHF
DNA: TGTGCCAGCAGCCGACAGAGGGCAGGGGATGGTTCACCCCTCCACTTT

J: TRBJ1-2
D: TRBD1
V: TRBV2
size: NA
CDR3: CASRVDRGPYGYTF
DNA: TGTGCCAGCAGAGTCGACAGGGGGCCCTATGGCTACACCTTC

J: TRBJ1-4
D: NA
V: TRBV9
size: NA
CDR3: CASSVEGRPLGEKLFF
DNA: TGTGCCAGCAGCGTAGAGGGGAGGCCCCTGGGTGAAAAACTGTTTTTT

J: TRBJ1-2
D: NA
V: TRBV5-6
size: NA
CDR3: CASSLGALLSNYGYTF
DNA: TGTGCCAGCAGCTTGGGGGCACTTTTGTCTAACTATGGCTACACCTTC

J: TRBJ2-3
D: TRBD2
V: TRBV28
size: once
CDR3: CASRSGQGLASGGDTQYF
DNA: TGTGCCAGCCGATCGGGACAGGGTTTAGCTAGCGGGGGGGATACGCAGTATTTT

J: TRBJ1-5
D: NA
V: TRBV19
size: few
CDR3: CATRGGGSGQPQHF
DNA: TGTGCCACCCGGGGGGGAGGGTCAGGTCAGCCCCAGCATTTT

J: TRBJ1-6
D: TRBD1
V: TRBV7-3
size: NA
CDR3: CASSLNPTGANSPLHF
DNA: TGTGCCAGCAGCTTAAATCCCACAGGGGCTAATTCACCCCTCCACTTT

J: TRBJ1-6
D: NA
V: TRBV4-2
size: NA
CDR3: CASSHRQDSNNSPLHF
DNA: TGTGCCAGCAGCCACCGACAGGACAGCAATAATTCACCCCTCCACTTT

J: TRBJ2-7
D: NA
V: TRBV3-1/TRBV3-2
size: NA
CDR3: CASSQGTGYEQYF
DNA: TGTGCCAGCAGCCAAGGTACGGGTTACGAGCAGTACTTC

J: TRBJ2-3
D: NA
V: TRBV6-6
size: once
CDR3: CASTSTQGWAQYF
DNA: TGTGCCAGCACTTCGACACAGGGTTGGGCGCAGTATTTT

J: TRBJ2-7
D: TRBD2
V: TRBV18
size: once
CDR3: CASSPGLVNYEQYF
DNA: TGTGCCAGCTCACCGGGACTAGTCAACTACGAGCAGTACTTC

J: TRBJ1-3
D: TRBD1
V: TRBV28
size: NA
CDR3: CASRDSRSGNTIYF
DNA: TGTGCCAGTAGGGACAGTCGATCTGGAAACACCATATATTTT

J: TRBJ2-3
D: TRBD1
V: TRBV7-9
size: NA
CDR3: CATYGTASADTQYF
DNA: TGTGCCACCTACGGGACAGCAAGCGCAGATACGCAGTATTTT

J: TRBJ2-6
D: NA
V: TRBV7-9
size: once
CDR3: CASSLQGGKGLSGANVLTF
DNA: TGTGCCAGCAGCTTGCAGGGGGGTAAGGGTCTCTCTGGGGCCAACGTCCTGACTTTC

J: TRBJ2-7
D: NA
V: TRBV5-1
size: NA
CDR3: CASSLTTYEQYF
DNA: TGCGCCAGCAGCCTCACTACCTACGAGCAGTACTTC

J: TRBJ2-1
D: NA
V: TRBV19
size: NA
CDR3: CASSIGLSSYNEQFF
DNA: TGTGCCAGTAGTATAGGTCTCAGCTCCTACAATGAGCAGTTCTTC

J: TRBJ1-6
D: TRBD1
V: TRBV30
size: NA
CDR3: CAWSLAGGNSPLHF
DNA: TGTGCCTGGAGTTTGGCAGGGGGAAATTCACCCCTCCACTTT

J: TRBJ1-6
D: NA
V: TRBV6-5
size: NA
CDR3: CASSYSKTGTSPLHF
DNA: TGTGCCAGCAGTTACTCGAAAACAGGAACTTCACCCCTCCACTTT

J: TRBJ1-2
D: NA
V: TRBV6-5
size: NA
CDR3: CASSYSHPSGGYTF
DNA: TGTGCCAGCAGTTACTCGCACCCGAGCGGTGGCTACACCTTC

J: TRBJ2-3
D: TRBD2
V: TRBV5-1
size: NA
CDR3: CASRGTSGALRTDTQYF
DNA: TGCGCCAGCAGGGGGACTAGCGGGGCGCTTCGCACAGATACGCAGTATTTT

J: TRBJ2-5
D: NA
V: TRBV24-1
size: NA
CDR3: CATSDPGLETQYF
DNA: TGTGCCACCAGTGACCCAGGACTAGAGACCCAGTACTTC

J: TRBJ1-3
D: TRBD1
V: TRBV9
size: NA
CDR3: CASSAGTGASGNTIYF
DNA: TGTGCCAGCAGCGCGGGGACAGGGGCCTCTGGAAACACCATATATTTT

J: TRBJ2-5
D: TRBD2
V: TRBV4-1
size: once
CDR3: CASSQDKGLAGTQETQYF
DNA: TGCGCCAGCAGCCAAGATAAAGGGCTAGCGGGGACCCAAGAGACCCAGTACTTC

J: TRBJ2-5
D: NA
V: TRBV27
size: NA
CDR3: CASSFVGTGTQYF
DNA: TGTGCCAGCAGTTTCGTGGGGACTGGGACCCAGTACTTC

J: TRBJ2-7
D: TRBD2
V: TRBV7-8
size: NA
CDR3: CASSPPSGGDIYEQYF
DNA: TGTGCCAGCAGCCCGCCCTCGGGGGGAGATATCTACGAGCAGTACTTC

J: TRBJ2-7
D: TRBD2
V: TRBV4-2
size: NA
CDR3: CASSQETSTVVEQYF
DNA: TGTGCCAGCAGCCAAGAGACTAGCACGGTGGTCGAGCAGTACTTC

J: TRBJ2-1
D: TRBD2
V: TRBV9
size: NA
CDR3: CASSVVPGGLAEQFF
DNA: TGTGCCAGCAGCGTAGTTCCGGGGGGGCTAGCGGAGCAGTTCTTC

J: TRBJ2-1
D: TRBD1
V: TRBV7-2
size: NA
CDR3: CASSLLGQGYNEQFF
DNA: TGTGCCAGCAGCTTATTGGGACAGGGATACAATGAGCAGTTCTTC

J: TRBJ2-3
D: NA
V: TRBV18
size: NA
CDR3: CASSPSDSSTDTQYF
DNA: TGTGCCAGCTCACCATCAGACTCTAGCACAGATACGCAGTATTTT

J: TRBJ2-7
D: NA
V: TRBV27
size: NA
CDR3: CASSFLASGSYEQYF
DNA: TGTGCCAGCAGTTTCCTAGCGTCGGGCTCCTACGAGCAGTACTTC

J: TRBJ2-2
D: NA
V: TRBV28
size: NA
CDR3: CASIPAQGNTGELFF
DNA: TGTGCCAGCATCCCGGCGCAGGGTAACACCGGGGAGCTGTTTTTT

J: TRBJ1-2
D: NA
V: TRBV6-5
size: NA
CDR3: CASSPSANYGYTF
DNA: TGTGCCAGCAGTCCCTCTGCGAACTATGGCTACACCTTC

J: TRBJ1-2
D: NA
V: TRBV29-1
size: NA
CDR3: CSVDTSGHGYTF
DNA: TGCAGCGTTGATACGTCAGGGCATGGCTACACCTTC

J: TRBJ2-5
D: TRBD1
V: TRBV7-2
size: NA
CDR3: CASSSDRGLGTQYF
DNA: TGTGCCAGCAGCTCAGACAGGGGCCTAGGGACCCAGTACTTC

J: TRBJ2-3
D: NA
V: TRBV5-4
size: NA
CDR3: CASSLGQGEADTQYF
DNA: TGTGCCAGCAGCTTGGGGCAGGGGGAGGCAGATACGCAGTATTTT

J: TRBJ2-1
D: TRBD1
V: TRBV29-1
size: NA
CDR3: CSLYPGQGAPAQFF
DNA: TGCAGCCTATACCCGGGACAGGGGGCTCCTGCGCAGTTCTTC